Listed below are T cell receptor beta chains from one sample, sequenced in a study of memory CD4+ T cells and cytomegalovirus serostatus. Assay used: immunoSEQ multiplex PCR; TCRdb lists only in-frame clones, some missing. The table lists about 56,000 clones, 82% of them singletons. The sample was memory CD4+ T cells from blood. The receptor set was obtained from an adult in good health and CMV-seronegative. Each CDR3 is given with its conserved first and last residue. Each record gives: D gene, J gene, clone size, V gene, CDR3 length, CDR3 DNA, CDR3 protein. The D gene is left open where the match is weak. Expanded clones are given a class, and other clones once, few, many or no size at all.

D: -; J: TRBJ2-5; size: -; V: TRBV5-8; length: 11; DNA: TGTGCCAGCAGCTTAAAAGAGACCCAGTACTTC; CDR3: CASSLKETQYF
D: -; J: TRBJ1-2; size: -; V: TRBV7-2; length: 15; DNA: TGTGCCAGCAGCACAACCGGGACGGCGAACTATGGCTACACCTTC; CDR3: CASSTTGTANYGYTF
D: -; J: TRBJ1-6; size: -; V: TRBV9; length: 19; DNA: TGTGCCAGCAGCGTATGGCCCCGCGGGGGGGGCTCCTATAATTCACCCCTCCACTTT; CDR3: CASSVWPRGGGSYNSPLHF
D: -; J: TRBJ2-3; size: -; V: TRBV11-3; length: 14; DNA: TGTGCCAGCAGCTACCGAGGCTCGGGAGATACGCAGTATTTT; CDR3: CASSYRGSGDTQYF
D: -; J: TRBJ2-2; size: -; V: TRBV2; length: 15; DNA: TGTGCCAGCCGGACCGGGACACTAAACACCGGGGAGCTGTTTTTT; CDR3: CASRTGTLNTGELFF
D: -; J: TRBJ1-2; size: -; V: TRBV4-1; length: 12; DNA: TGCGCCAGCAGCGGTGACAACTATGGCTACACCTTC; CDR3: CASSGDNYGYTF
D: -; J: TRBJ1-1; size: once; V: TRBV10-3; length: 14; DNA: TGTGCCATCAAAAAACTTCAGCAGAACACTGAGGCTTTCTTT; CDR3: CAIKKLQQNTEAFF
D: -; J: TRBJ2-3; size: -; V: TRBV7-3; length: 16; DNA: TGTGCCAGCAGCTTCGAGGCAGCGATAAGCACAGATACGCAGTATTTT; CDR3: CASSFEAAISTDTQYF
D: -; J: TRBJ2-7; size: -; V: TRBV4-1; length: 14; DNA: TGCGCCAGCAGCCAAGAGACAGGAACCTACGAGCAGTACTTC; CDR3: CASSQETGTYEQYF
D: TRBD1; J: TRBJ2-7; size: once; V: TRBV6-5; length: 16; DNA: TGTGCCAGCAGTTACGGCGGGACAGGGGTCTCCTACGAGCAGTACTTC; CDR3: CASSYGGTGVSYEQYF
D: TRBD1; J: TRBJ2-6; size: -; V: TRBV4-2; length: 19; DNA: TGTGCCAGCAGCCAAGATCGGGGACAGGGTAGCTCTGGGGCCAACGTCCTGACTTTC; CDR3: CASSQDRGQGSSGANVLTF
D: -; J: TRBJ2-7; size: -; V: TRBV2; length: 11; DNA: TGTGCCAGTAACAGGCTCTACGAGCAGTACTTC; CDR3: CASNRLYEQYF
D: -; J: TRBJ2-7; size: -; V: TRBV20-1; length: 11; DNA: TGCAGTGCTAATCGTGGGAACGAGCAGTACTTC; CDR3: CSANRGNEQYF
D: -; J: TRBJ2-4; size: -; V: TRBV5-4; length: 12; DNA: TGTGCCAGCAGCTTGGAGGGAAACATTCAGTACTTC; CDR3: CASSLEGNIQYF
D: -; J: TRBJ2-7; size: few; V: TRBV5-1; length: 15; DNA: TGCGCCAGCAGCTCCCAACGGCCCCCTTCCTACGAGCAGTACTTC; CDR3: CASSSQRPPSYEQYF
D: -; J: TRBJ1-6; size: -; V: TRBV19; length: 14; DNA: TGTGCCAGTGCCCGGAGCTCCTATAATTCACCCCTCCACTTT; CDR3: CASARSSYNSPLHF
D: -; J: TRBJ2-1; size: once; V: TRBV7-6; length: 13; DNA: TGTGCCAGCAGCCCCGGACCGCAGAATGAGCAGTTCTTC; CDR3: CASSPGPQNEQFF
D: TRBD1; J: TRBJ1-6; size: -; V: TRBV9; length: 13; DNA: TGTGCCAGCAGCGGACAGGGTAATTCACCCCTCCACTTT; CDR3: CASSGQGNSPLHF
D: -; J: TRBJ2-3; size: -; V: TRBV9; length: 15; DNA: TGTGCCAGCAGCGTGACTCTAGCGATAACAGATACGCAGTATTTT; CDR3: CASSVTLAITDTQYF
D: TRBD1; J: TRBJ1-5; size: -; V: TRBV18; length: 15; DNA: TGTGCCAGCTCATCGGGACAGGGGAGCAATCAGCCCCAGCATTTT; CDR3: CASSSGQGSNQPQHF
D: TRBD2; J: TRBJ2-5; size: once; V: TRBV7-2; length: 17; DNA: TGTGCCAGCAGCTTAAGTATCGGGACTAGCCCCCAAGAGACCCAGTACTTC; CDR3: CASSLSIGTSPQETQYF
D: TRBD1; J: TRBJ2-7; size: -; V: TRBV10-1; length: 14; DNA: TGCGCCTTATACCGGACAGGGGGCAAATACGAGCAGTACTTC; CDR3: CALYRTGGKYEQYF
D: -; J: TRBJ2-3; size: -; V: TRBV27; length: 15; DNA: TGTGCCAGCAGTTCCCTCGGCCTGGGGCCAGATACGCAGTATTTT; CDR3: CASSSLGLGPDTQYF
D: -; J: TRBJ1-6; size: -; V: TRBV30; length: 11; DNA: TGTGCCTGGAGTGACAAGGGTTCCCTCCACTTT; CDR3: CAWSDKGSLHF
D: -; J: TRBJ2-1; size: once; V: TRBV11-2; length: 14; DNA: TGTGCCAGCAGTAACAGAAGGGACGGACCCGAGCAGTTCTTC; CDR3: CASSNRRDGPEQFF
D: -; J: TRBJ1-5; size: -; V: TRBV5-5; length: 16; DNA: TGTGCCAGCAGCTTGGACAGTCAAACCTTCAATCAGCCCCAGCATTTT; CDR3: CASSLDSQTFNQPQHF
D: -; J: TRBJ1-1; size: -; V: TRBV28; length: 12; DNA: TGTGCCAGCAGTATCTTCCAGATGGAAGCTTTCTTT; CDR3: CASSIFQMEAFF